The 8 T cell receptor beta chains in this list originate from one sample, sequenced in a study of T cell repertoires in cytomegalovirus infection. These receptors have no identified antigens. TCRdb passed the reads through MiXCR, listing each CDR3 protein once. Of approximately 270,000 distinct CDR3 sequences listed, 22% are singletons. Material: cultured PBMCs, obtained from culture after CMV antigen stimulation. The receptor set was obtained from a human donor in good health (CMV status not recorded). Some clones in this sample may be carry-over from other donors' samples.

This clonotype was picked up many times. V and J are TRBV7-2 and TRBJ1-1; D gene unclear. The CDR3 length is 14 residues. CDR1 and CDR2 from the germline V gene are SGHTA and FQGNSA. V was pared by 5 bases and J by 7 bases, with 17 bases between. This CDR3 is CASSPRRLLGEAFF. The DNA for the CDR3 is TGTGCCAGCAGCCCCCGGCGGCTTTTAGGTGAAGCTTTCTTT.

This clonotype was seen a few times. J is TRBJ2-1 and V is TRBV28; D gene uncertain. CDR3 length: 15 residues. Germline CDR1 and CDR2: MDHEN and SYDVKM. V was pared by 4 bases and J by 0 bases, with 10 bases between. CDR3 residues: CASSSRTSSYNEQFF. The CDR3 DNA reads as TGTGCCAGCAGTTCTAGAACCAGCTCCTACAATGAGCAGTTCTTC.

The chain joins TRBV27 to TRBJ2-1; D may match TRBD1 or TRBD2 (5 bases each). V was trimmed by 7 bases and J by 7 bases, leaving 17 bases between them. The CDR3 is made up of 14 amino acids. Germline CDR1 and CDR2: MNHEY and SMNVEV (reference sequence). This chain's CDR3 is CASTTGTSANEQFF. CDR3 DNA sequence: TGTGCCAGCACGACCGGGACCAGCGCAAATGAGCAGTTCTTC.

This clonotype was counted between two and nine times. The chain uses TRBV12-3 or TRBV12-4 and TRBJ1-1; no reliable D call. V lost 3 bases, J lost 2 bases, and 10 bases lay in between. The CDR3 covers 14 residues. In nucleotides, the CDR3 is TGTGCCAGCAGTTTGGGGTGGGAAAACACTGAAGCTTTCTTT. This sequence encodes CASSLGWENTEAFF.

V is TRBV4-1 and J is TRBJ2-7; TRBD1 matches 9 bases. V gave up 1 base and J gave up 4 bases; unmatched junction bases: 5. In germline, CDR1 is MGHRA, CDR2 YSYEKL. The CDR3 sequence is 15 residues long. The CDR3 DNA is TGCGCCAGCAGCCAAGCCGGGACAGGGTCTTACGAGCAGTACTTC. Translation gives CASSQAGTGSYEQYF.

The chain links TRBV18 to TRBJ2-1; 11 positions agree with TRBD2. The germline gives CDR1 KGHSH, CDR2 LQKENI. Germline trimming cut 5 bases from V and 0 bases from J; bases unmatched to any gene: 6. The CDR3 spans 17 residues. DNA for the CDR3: TGTGCCAGCTCAACCGGGACTAGCGGTAGCTCCTACAATGAGCAGTTCTTC. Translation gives CASSTGTSGSSYNEQFF.

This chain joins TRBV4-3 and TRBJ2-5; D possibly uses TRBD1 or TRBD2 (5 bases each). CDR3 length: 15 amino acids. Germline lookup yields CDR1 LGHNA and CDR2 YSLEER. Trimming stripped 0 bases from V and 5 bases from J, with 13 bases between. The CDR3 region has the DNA TGCGCCAGCAGCCAAGATCGAGGGGCCGGGGAGACCCAGTACTTC. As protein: CASSQDRGAGETQYF.

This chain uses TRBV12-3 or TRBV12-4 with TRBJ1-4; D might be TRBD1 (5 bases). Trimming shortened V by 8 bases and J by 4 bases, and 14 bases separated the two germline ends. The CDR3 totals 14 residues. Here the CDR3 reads CASREGLLNEKLFF. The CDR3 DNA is TGTGCCAGCCGGGAGGGGCTGCTTAATGAAAAACTGTTTTTT.